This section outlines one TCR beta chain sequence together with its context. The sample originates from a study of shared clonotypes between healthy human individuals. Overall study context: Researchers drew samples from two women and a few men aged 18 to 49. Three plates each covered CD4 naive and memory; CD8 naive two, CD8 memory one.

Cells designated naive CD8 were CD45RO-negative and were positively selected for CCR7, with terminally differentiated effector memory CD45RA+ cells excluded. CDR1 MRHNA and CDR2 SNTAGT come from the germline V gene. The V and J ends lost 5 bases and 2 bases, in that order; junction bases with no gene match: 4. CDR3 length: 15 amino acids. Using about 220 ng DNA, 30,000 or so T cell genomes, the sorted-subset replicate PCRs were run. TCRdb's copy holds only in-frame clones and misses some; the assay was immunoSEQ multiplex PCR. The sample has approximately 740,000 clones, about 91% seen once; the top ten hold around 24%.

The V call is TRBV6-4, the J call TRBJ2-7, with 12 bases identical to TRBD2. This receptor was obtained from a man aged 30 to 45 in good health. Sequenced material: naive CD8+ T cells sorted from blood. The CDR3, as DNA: TGTGCCAGCAGTCGACTAGCGGGAGAGGCCTACGAGCAGTACTTC. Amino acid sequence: CASSRLAGEAYEQYF.